This T cell receptor beta chain was observed in a study of shared clonotypes between healthy human individuals. This CDR3 region has 14 residues. V lost 3 bases, J lost 2 bases, and 11 bases lay in between. Germline-derived CDR1 and CDR2 are MNHEY and SMNVEV (reference sequence). Generated by immunoSEQ multiplex PCR, the TCRdb table keeps only in-frame clones and is missing some. The sample shows 2 million to 3 million clones, 93% of them seen only once. This chain uses TRBV27 with TRBJ2-7; possible D gene TRBD2, 5 bases. The sequenced material came from naive CD4+ T cells from PBMCs. Subset of the sample: CD45RA+ positively selected. This clonotype originated in a man aged 18 to 29 in good health. Some clones in this sample may be carry-over from other donors' samples. CDR3: CASSFLDSTYEQYF. As DNA, the CDR3 is TGTGCCAGCAGTTTTTTGGACTCAACCTACGAGCAGTACTTC.